Listed here are 7 T cell receptor beta chains from one sample, sequenced in a study of T cell repertoires in cytomegalovirus infection. Via MiXCR, TCRdb re-called the reads, giving one row per CDR3 protein. Among 150,000 to 200,000 distinct CDR3 sequences listed, 17% were seen once. The sequenced sample consisted of CD8+ T cells from PBMCs. The receptors come from a human donor in good health (CMV status not recorded). Some clones in this sample may be carry-over from other donors' samples.

The chain combines TRBV11-2 with TRBJ1-1; D is uncertain. This CDR3 has 15 residues. V lost 8 bases to trimming and J lost 0 bases, with 16 bases between them. Germline-derived CDR1 and CDR2 are SGHAT and FQNNGV. The CDR3 sequence is CASEARAGLNTEAFF. The CDR3 nucleotides are TGTGCCAGCGAGGCGAGGGCGGGGTTGAACACTGAAGCTTTCTTT.

This clonotype was recorded at least ten times. This sequence joins TRBV6-2 or TRBV6-3 and TRBJ2-7; 7 bases fit TRBD2. CDR3 length: 17 amino acids. Per germline, CDR1 MNHEY and CDR2 SVGEGT. V lost 6 bases and J lost 0; bases outside the gene matches: 14. CDR3 sequence: CASRQPKASGNSYEQYF. CDR3 sequence (DNA): TGTGCCAGCAGGCAGCCAAAGGCTAGCGGAAACTCCTACGAGCAGTACTTC.

This clonotype was counted a few times. The rearrangement links TRBV6-6 to TRBJ1-4; D remains ambiguous. Germline CDR1 reads MNHNY; CDR2 reads SVGAGI (reference sequence). Trimming stripped 7 bases from V and 2 bases from J, with 11 bases between. The CDR3 runs 14 residues. CDR3 nucleotides: TGTGCCAGCACCCCAGATCCGACTAATGAAAAACTGTTTTTT. This codes for CASTPDPTNEKLFF.

V gene TRBV9 combines with J gene TRBJ2-1; 7 nucleotides line up with TRBD2. Germline V lookup: CDR1 SGDLS, CDR2 YYNGEE. With V trimmed by 0 bases and J by 8 bases, 11 bases remained unmatched. This CDR3 is built from 16 residues. DNA of the CDR3: TGTGCCAGCAGCGTAGAGGTGGGAGGGCCGGCCGATGAGCAGTTCTTC. Its translation: CASSVEVGGPADEQFF.

This clonotype was detected a few times. The V gene is TRBV2, the J gene TRBJ1-2; perhaps TRBD1 as D (6 bases). Germline values: CDR1 SNHLY, CDR2 FYNNEI. The CDR3 covers 14 residues. Trimming pared 10 bases from V and 8 bases from J, leaving 23 bases between. As DNA, the CDR3 is TGTGCCAACGACCTGGGACAACATAGGAGGGGCTACACCTTC. It codes for CANDLGQHRRGYTF.

The gene calls are TRBV20-1 and TRBJ2-6; maybe TRBD2 (5 bases). This CDR3 has 14 amino acids. Germline CDR1 DFQATT, CDR2 SNEGSKA (reference sequence). Trimming took off 3 bases at V and 2 bases at J, with 8 bases between the two ends. The CDR3 spells CSASNGAGANVLTF. The CDR3 DNA follows: TGCAGTGCTAGTAACGGGGCTGGGGCCAACGTCCTGACTTTC.

The chain is built from TRBV20-1 and TRBJ1-1; D gene uncertain. Trimming cost V 3 bases and J 11 bases, with 22 bases left between them. The CDR3 is 14 residues long. Germline values: CDR1 DFQATT, CDR2 SNEGSKA (reference sequence). The CDR3 bases are TGCAGTGCTAGGGAGAGGTGGGAGCGCTCGGGGGCTTTCTTT. This encodes CSARERWERSGAFF.